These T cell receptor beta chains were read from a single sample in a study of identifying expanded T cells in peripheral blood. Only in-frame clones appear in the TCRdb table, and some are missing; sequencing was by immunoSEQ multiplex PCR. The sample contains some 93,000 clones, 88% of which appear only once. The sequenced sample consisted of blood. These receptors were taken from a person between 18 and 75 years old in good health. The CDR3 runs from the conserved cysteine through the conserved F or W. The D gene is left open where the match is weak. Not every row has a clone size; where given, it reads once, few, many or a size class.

CASSLGETGGPGGNQPQHF | TGTGCCAGCTCACTAGGGGAGACAGGTGGACCGGGGGGCAATCAGCCCCAGCATTTT | NA | TRBJ1-5 | NA | TRBV18 | 19
CSAVRENRELFF | TGCAGCGCGGTGAGGGAGAATCGGGAGCTGTTTTTT | NA | TRBJ2-2 | NA | TRBV29-1 | 12
CASSLVPLGYTF | TGTGCCAGCAGCTTAGTCCCGCTCGGCTACACCTTC | NA | TRBJ1-2 | NA | TRBV11-2 | 12
CASSLTGRQGFPYEQYF | TGTGCCAGCAGCTTAACCGGGAGACAGGGGTTCCCCTACGAGCAGTACTTC | NA | TRBJ2-7 | TRBD1 | TRBV11-1 | 17
CASSDSGEGLDGYTF | TGTGCCAGCAGTGACTCGGGGGAAGGGTTAGATGGCTACACCTTC | NA | TRBJ1-2 | NA | TRBV6-4 | 15
CASSQDLAGGQETQYF | TGCGCCAGCAGCCAAGATCTAGCGGGAGGACAAGAGACCCAGTACTTC | NA | TRBJ2-5 | TRBD2 | TRBV4-3 | 16
CASRGRDQAKNTEAFF | TGTGCCAGTAGAGGCCGGGACCAAGCGAAGAACACTGAAGCTTTCTTT | NA | TRBJ1-1 | NA | TRBV19 | 16
CASSSSGRADYNEQFF | TGTGCCAGCAGTTCAAGCGGGAGGGCCGACTACAATGAGCAGTTCTTC | NA | TRBJ2-1 | TRBD2 | TRBV2 | 16
CASSPEAGNTEAFF | TGTGCCAGCTCACCGGAGGCAGGGAACACTGAAGCTTTCTTT | NA | TRBJ1-1 | NA | TRBV18 | 14
CASSVLGQGWDEQFF | TGTGCCAGCAGCGTTTTGGGACAGGGGTGGGATGAGCAGTTCTTC | NA | TRBJ2-1 | TRBD1 | TRBV9 | 15
CASSSSFGRGSYGYTF | TGTGCCAGCAGCTCTTCCTTTGGACGGGGCAGCTATGGCTACACCTTC | NA | TRBJ1-2 | NA | TRBV7-9 | 16
CASSLVVGTDYEQYF | TGTGCCAGCAGCTTGGTGGTGGGCACGGACTACGAGCAGTACTTC | NA | TRBJ2-7 | NA | TRBV5-5 | 15
CASSFQGNYEQYF | TGTGCCAGTAGTTTCCAGGGTAACTACGAGCAGTACTTC | NA | TRBJ2-7 | NA | TRBV19 | 13
CASSGLAGGPETQYF | TGTGCCAGCAGTGGACTAGCGGGGGGGCCAGAGACCCAGTACTTC | few | TRBJ2-5 | TRBD2 | TRBV6-1 | 15
CASTPPSTYNEQFF | TGTGCCAGCACCCCCCCTAGTACCTACAATGAGCAGTTCTTC | NA | TRBJ2-1 | NA | TRBV7-9 | 14
CASSDSSTYTYEQYF | TGTGCCAGCAGTGATTCGTCGACATATACCTACGAGCAGTACTTC | NA | TRBJ2-7 | NA | TRBV2 | 15
CASSRDHEAFF | TGTGCCAGTAGTAGGGATCATGAAGCTTTCTTT | few | TRBJ1-1 | NA | TRBV19 | 11
CASRSGTEYREQYF | TGTGCCAGCAGATCCGGGACAGAGTATCGGGAGCAGTACTTC | NA | TRBJ2-7 | TRBD1 | TRBV2 | 14
CASSPLGGLAGDYEQYF | TGTGCCAGCAGCCCCCTAGGGGGACTAGCGGGGGACTACGAGCAGTACTTC | NA | TRBJ2-7 | TRBD2 | TRBV7-3 | 17
CASSLMGGTGLSF | TGTGCCAGCAGCTTAATGGGGGGGACAGGTCTCTCCTTC | NA | TRBJ2-7 | NA | TRBV7-3 | 13
CASSWGQGYHEQFF | TGCGCCAGCAGCTGGGGACAGGGTTACCATGAGCAGTTCTTC | once | TRBJ2-1 | TRBD1 | TRBV5-1 | 14
CASRVAGGRGYTF | TGCGCCAGCAGAGTAGCAGGGGGACGGGGCTACACCTTC | NA | TRBJ1-2 | TRBD1 | TRBV5-1 | 13
CASSQDAWGATNTEAFF | TGTGCCAGCAGCCAAGATGCGTGGGGAGCTACGAACACTGAAGCTTTCTTT | NA | TRBJ1-1 | NA | TRBV4-2 | 17
CASSDPVAYEQYF | TGTGCCAGCAGCGACCCTGTCGCCTACGAGCAGTACTTC | few | TRBJ2-7 | NA | TRBV6-5 | 13
CASSQGRANTEAFF | TGTGCCAGCTCACAGGGAAGGGCTAACACTGAAGCTTTCTTT | once | TRBJ1-1 | NA | TRBV18 | 14
CASSEVIRGTEAFF | TGTGCCAGCAGTGAAGTAATCAGGGGCACTGAAGCTTTCTTT | NA | TRBJ1-1 | NA | TRBV6-1 | 14
CASREGAIGETQYF | TGTGCCAGCAGGGAGGGGGCCATAGGAGAGACCCAGTACTTC | NA | TRBJ2-5 | NA | TRBV7-8 | 14
CASSREQGGEQYF | TGTGCCAGCTCACGGGAACAGGGAGGCGAGCAGTACTTC | NA | TRBJ2-7 | NA | TRBV18 | 13
CASSTGGFYEQYF | TGTGCCAGCAGCACCGGAGGGTTCTACGAGCAGTACTTC | NA | TRBJ2-7 | NA | TRBV9 | 13
CASSEYPDTQYF | TGTGCCAGCAGTGAGTATCCAGATACGCAGTATTTT | NA | TRBJ2-3 | NA | TRBV2 | 12
CASRRGSGVSTDTQYF | TGTGCCAGCCGGAGGGGGAGCGGGGTAAGCACAGATACGCAGTATTTT | NA | TRBJ2-3 | NA | TRBV19 | 16
CASKGHSNQPQHF | TGTGCCAGCAAGGGGCATAGCAATCAGCCCCAGCATTTT | once | TRBJ1-5 | NA | TRBV6-5 | 13
CASSLALGGTEAFF | TGTGCCAGCAGCTTAGCGCTTGGGGGTACTGAAGCTTTCTTT | once | TRBJ1-1 | NA | TRBV7-8 | 14
CASSSGLLLDEQFF | TGTGCCAGCAGCTCGGGACTTCTTCTGGATGAGCAGTTCTTC | NA | TRBJ2-1 | NA | TRBV5-8 | 14
CASSPGVTDTQYF | TGTGCCAGCTCACCAGGGGTTACAGATACGCAGTATTTT | NA | TRBJ2-3 | NA | TRBV18 | 13
CASSQDLGVEGPYNEQFF | TGTGCCAGCAGCCAAGATCTAGGCGTCGAAGGTCCCTACAATGAGCAGTTCTTC | NA | TRBJ2-1 | NA | TRBV4-2 | 18
CASSNRVGNQPQHF | TGTGCCAGCAGCAACAGGGTAGGCAATCAGCCCCAGCATTTT | NA | TRBJ1-5 | NA | TRBV6-5 | 14
CSADRGHEQYF | TGCAGCGCTGACAGGGGCCACGAGCAGTACTTC | NA | TRBJ2-7 | TRBD1 | TRBV20-1 | 11
CATSREDRSSGNTIYF | TGTGCCACCAGCAGAGAGGACAGGTCCTCTGGAAACACCATATATTTT | NA | TRBJ1-3 | TRBD1 | TRBV15 | 16
CASRGGGGSGYEQYF | TGTGCCAGCAGGGGGGGAGGAGGGAGTGGCTACGAGCAGTACTTC | NA | TRBJ2-7 | NA | TRBV6-1 | 15